This TCR beta chain was retrieved from a study of blood T cell repertoires in COVID-19. The wider study: Specimens from acute and convalescent COVID-19 originated in the United States, Italy and Spain. Sources were T cells, B-cell-depleted T cells, or PBMCs; the material itself was cDNA or gDNA.

Germline CDR1 reads SGHDN; CDR2 reads FVKESK. CDR3 size: 15 residues. Trimming at V came to 4 bases and at J to 7 bases, leaving 7 bases not matched to a gene. Authors' processing steps: Nucleated cell counts were estimated from reference gene primer amplification. The protocol was immunoSEQ multiplex PCR, while the TCRdb copy is restricted to in-frame clones and leaves out a portion. V, J and clone size reflect that table, while D and trimming were determined from the DNA. The sample lists 130,000 or so clones, under 90% occurring once. V and J are TRBV14 and TRBJ1-6; 7 bases line up with TRBD1. The receptor was isolated from a man in his sixties with acute or convalescent COVID-19. The source material was peripheral blood. The CDR3: CASSPLTGRNSPLHF. The CDR3 DNA is TGTGCCAGCAGCCCCCTGACAGGGAGGAATTCACCCCTCCACTTT.